These 25 T cell receptor beta chains originate from one sample sequenced in a study of T cell responses to AZD1222 COVID-19 vaccine (dated by TCRdb to the early 2020s). Libraries were constructed by the immunoSEQ multiplex PCR assay. TCRdb mirrors the immuneACCESS table, restricted to in-frame sequences. Some clones are absent from its copies; in checked studies, under half trace to an unresolved V gene, and the reason for the others is unknown. The sample profile shows about 150,000 clones; approximately 88% of them were found once. The leading ten clones occupy roughly 2.1% of the sample. What the time point label conveys for this sample: baseline before first vaccination. The source material was peripheral blood, sampled on day 0 of AZD1222 vaccination. The receptors originated from an adult in good health.

The rearrangement links TRBV6-4 to TRBJ1-2, with D perhaps matching TRBD1 (6 bases). V lost 6 bases, J lost 0 bases, and 11 bases lay in between. The CDR3 spans 14 residues. Germline V CDR1 and CDR2: MRHNA, SNTAGT. The CDR3 region is CASRRTDSNYGYTF. CDR3 coding DNA: TGTGCCAGCAGGCGGACAGACTCTAACTATGGCTACACCTTC.

The V call is TRBV7-2, the J call TRBJ1-3; D ambiguous. Trimming left V 5 bases short and J 0 bases short, with 8 bases between. The germline V gene encodes CDR1 SGHTA and CDR2 FQGNSA. The CDR3 contains 14 residues. CDR3 in DNA: TGTGCCAGCAGCCTGGTCCACTCTGGAAACACCATATATTTT. This translates into CASSLVHSGNTIYF.

DNA of the CDR3: TGTGCCAGCAGTGAAGCGGAGGGGCTAAGAGGCTACACCTTC. Its protein is CASSEAEGLRGYTF. This chain uses TRBV6-1 with TRBJ1-2; D might be TRBD1 (5 bases). Germline CDR1 MNHNS, CDR2 SASEGT. This CDR3 has 14 amino acids. V gave up 0 bases and J gave up 8 bases, with 13 bases separating them.

The chain combines TRBV11-1 with TRBJ2-1; the D is unclear. The length of the CDR3 is 14 residues. CDR1 and CDR2 from the germline V gene are SGHAT and FQDESV (reference sequence). Trimming stripped 5 bases from V and 4 bases from J, with 12 bases between. CDR3 loop: CASSQPGPYNEQFF. The CDR3, as DNA: TGTGCCAGCAGCCAACCCGGCCCATACAATGAGCAGTTCTTC. The full variable domain, rest sourced from reference TRBV11-1 and TRBJ2-1, is EAEVAQSPRYKITEKSQAVAFWCDPISGHATLYWYRQILGQGPELLVQFQDESVVDDSQLPKDRFSAERLKGVDSTLKIQPAELGDSAMYLCASSQPGPYNEQFFGPGTRLTVL.

This clone showed up just once. The chain recombines TRBV7-8 with TRBJ2-5; 8 nucleotides align to TRBD2. CDR1 is SGHVS and CDR2 is FQNEAQ in the germline V gene. V dropped 1 base and J dropped 1; count of bases not matched to a gene: 11. This CDR3 has 18 residues. This chain's CDR3 is CASSLVRTSRTGQETQYF. The CDR3 nucleotides read TGTGCCAGCAGCTTAGTTCGGACTAGCAGGACGGGCCAAGAGACCCAGTACTTC.

The chain employs TRBV9 and TRBJ2-7; weak D call: TRBD1 (6 bases). The CDR3 length is 15 residues. Germline V gives CDR1 SGDLS, CDR2 YYNGEE. Trimming took 4 bases from V and 3 from J, leaving 17 bases between them. The CDR3 here is CASSPQGTDHYEQYF. For the CDR3, the DNA is TGTGCCAGCAGCCCCCAGGGGACGGATCACTACGAGCAGTACTTC.

The chain employs TRBV4-3 and TRBJ1-2; unclear D gene. Trimming removed 0 bases at V and 4 bases at J, with 15 bases between. The germline CDR1 and CDR2 sequences are LGHNA and YSLEER. The CDR3 sequence is 16 residues long. CDR3 sequence reads: CASSQDNSLGGYGYTF. Written as DNA, the CDR3 is TGCGCCAGCAGCCAAGATAATTCTTTAGGAGGCTATGGCTACACCTTC.

The chain links TRBV28 to TRBJ1-5; D ambiguous. Trimming took off 6 bases at V and 0 bases at J, with 6 bases between the two ends. The CDR3 is 13 amino acids. CDR1 MDHEN and CDR2 SYDVKM come from the germline V gene. The CDR3 DNA follows: TGTGCCAGCAGCTGGACTAGCAATCAGCCCCAGCATTTT. Translation gives CASSWTSNQPQHF.

The gene calls are TRBV6-5 and TRBJ2-7; 7 positions match TRBD1. Germline V CDR1 and CDR2: MNHEY, SVGAGI. The CDR3 runs 15 residues. V shed 5 bases, J shed 4 bases, and the junction held 11 bases outside the gene matches. CDR3 loop: CASSREAGGRYEQYF. The CDR3 nucleotides read TGTGCCAGCAGTCGAGAGGCAGGGGGACGGTACGAGCAGTACTTC.

The CDR3 nucleotides read TGTGCCAGCAGCAAAGGATCAGAGTTGGAGGAAACTGAAGCTTTCTTT. Its translation is CASSKGSELEETEAFF. V gene TRBV21-1 combines with J gene TRBJ1-1. TRBV21-1 is described as a pseudogene. The CDR3 totals 16 residues.

V gene TRBV9 combines with J gene TRBJ1-2; 8 nucleotides line up with TRBD1. V shed 4 bases, J shed 5 bases, and the junction held 4 bases outside the gene matches. Looked up from germline, CDR1 is SGDLS and CDR2 is YYNGEE. CDR3 length: 13 residues. The CDR3 sequence: CASSFRTGYGYTF. CDR3 DNA sequence: TGTGCCAGCAGCTTCCGGACAGGGTATGGCTACACCTTC. The whole variable domain, remainder taken from reference TRBV9 and TRBJ1-2, is DSGVTQTPKHLITATGQRVTLRCSPRSGDLSVYWYQQSLDQGLQFLIQYYNGEERAKGNILERFSAQQFPDLHSELNLSSLELGDSALYFCASSFRTGYGYTFGSGTRLTVV.

The chain is built from TRBV28 and TRBJ1-1; the D is unclear. V was pared by 3 bases and J by 3 bases, with 14 bases between. CDR1 is MDHEN, CDR2 SYDVKM, per germline. This CDR3 contains 15 residues. The CDR3 DNA reads as TGTGCCAGCAGTTTCCCCTCCGGAGGAGACACTGAAGCTTTCTTT. Protein product: CASSFPSGGDTEAFF.

The chain uses TRBV15 and TRBJ2-2, with D possibly matching TRBD2 (6 bases). CDR1 is LNHNV and CDR2 is YYDKDF in the germline V gene (reference sequence). Trimming left V 9 bases short and J 2 bases short, with 16 bases between. This CDR3 has 15 residues. The CDR3 loop reads CATSKRRANTGELFF. CDR3 sequence (DNA): TGTGCCACTTCCAAACGGAGGGCCAACACCGGGGAGCTGTTTTTT.

This clone showed up just a few times. J is TRBJ2-3 and V is TRBV4-3, with D unresolved. Germline assignment: CDR1 LGHNA and CDR2 YSLEER. Trimming shortened V by 3 bases and J by 0 bases, and 10 bases separated the two germline ends. This CDR3 is built from 15 residues. CDR3 region: CASSHGYSSTDTQYF. As DNA, the CDR3 is TGCGCCAGCAGCCACGGCTATTCTAGCACAGATACGCAGTATTTT.

This chain connects TRBV4-1 to TRBJ1-5; maybe TRBD1 (5 bases). The germline V gene has CDR1 MGHRA and CDR2 YSYEKL. With 3 bases removed from V and 2 bases from J, the gap between germline ends came to 11 bases. The CDR3 is 15 residues long. The CDR3 DNA reads TGCGCCAGCAGCCAGTCGGACATGGGCAATCAGCCCCAGCATTTT. Translating it yields CASSQSDMGNQPQHF.

V gene TRBV14 combines with J gene TRBJ2-5; the D is unclear. This CDR3 spans 13 amino acids. Germline loops: CDR1 SGHDN, CDR2 FVKESK. Trimming left V 0 bases short and J 4 bases short, with 6 bases between. The CDR3 loop is CASSQDLRETQYF. The CDR3, as DNA: TGTGCCAGCAGCCAAGATCTCCGAGAGACCCAGTACTTC.

The chain uses TRBV6-5 and TRBJ2-1; D is unclear. Between the trimmed V and J ends, which lost 2 bases and 5 bases, there was a span of 10 bases. From germline, CDR1 is MNHEY and CDR2 SVGAGI. CDR3 length: 14 residues. The CDR3 bases are TGTGCCAGCAGTTACCCGGGCGACCACAATGAGCAGTTCTTC. Translation gives CASSYPGDHNEQFF.

The rearrangement links TRBV21-1 to TRBJ1-5. TRBV21-1 is a pseudogene locus. The CDR3 totals 15 residues. CDR3 loop: CASSKLLPSNQPQHF. CDR3 nucleotides: TGTGCCAGCAGCAAATTGTTACCGAGCAATCAGCCCCAGCATTTT.

The rearrangement joins TRBV19 to TRBJ2-3; a possible D gene is TRBD2 (6 bases). Germline lookup yields CDR1 LNHDA and CDR2 SQIVND (reference sequence). The CDR3 consists of 14 residues. Trimming removed 3 bases from V and 7 bases from J, with 14 bases in between. The CDR3 nucleotides are TGTGCCAGTAGTATTTTCGGGAGAACCCATACGCAGTATTTT. Its protein product is CASSIFGRTHTQYF.

The chain employs TRBV5-1 and TRBJ2-2; D gene ambiguous. The germline V and J ends were trimmed by 4 bases and 3 bases, with 7 bases remaining between them. The CDR3 has 13 residues. Germline V gives CDR1 SGHRS, CDR2 YFSETQ. CDR3 protein: CASSLGYTGELFF. CDR3 nucleotide sequence: TGCGCCAGCAGCCTTGGGTACACCGGGGAGCTGTTTTTT.

The rearrangement links TRBV12-5 to TRBJ1-5; no definite D call. Between the trimmed V and J ends, which lost 4 bases and 9 bases, there was a span of 16 bases. Germline lookup yields CDR1 LGHNT and CDR2 FRNRAP. The CDR3 runs to 14 residues. As DNA, the CDR3 is TGTGCTAGTGGTTCTCTCGGACCTAGTTGGCCCCAGCATTTT. Translating gives CASGSLGPSWPQHF.

The chain employs TRBV24-1 and TRBJ2-3; TRBD2 is a possible D gene (5 bases). CDR1 is KGHDR, CDR2 SFDVKD, per germline. Deletions cut 7 bases from V and 1 base from J, with 8 bases between. The CDR3 has 13 amino acids. CDR3 residues: CATRDSGTDTQYF. For the CDR3, the DNA is TGTGCCACCAGGGACTCTGGCACAGATACGCAGTATTTT.

This clone appeared a single time. J is TRBJ2-3 and V is TRBV11-3; the D is unclear. Germline CDR1 is SGHNT and CDR2 is YENEEA. This CDR3 is built from 13 residues. Trimming left V 4 bases short and J 0 bases short, with 5 bases between. CDR3 DNA sequence: TGTGCCAGCAGCTACCAGAGCACAGATACGCAGTATTTT. Amino acid sequence: CASSYQSTDTQYF.

The chain joins TRBV11-1 to TRBJ1-4; D call uncertain. Looked up from germline, CDR1 is SGHAT and CDR2 is FQDESV (reference sequence). This CDR3 is 16 amino acids long. With 5 bases removed from V and 0 bases from J, the gap between germline ends came to 13 bases. The CDR3 DNA is TGTGCCAGCAGCCATGGAATCTGGGCAACTAATGAAAAACTGTTTTTT. The encoded protein is CASSHGIWATNEKLFF. The whole variable domain, remainder taken from reference TRBV11-1 and TRBJ1-4, is EAEVAQSPRYKITEKSQAVAFWCDPISGHATLYWYRQILGQGPELLVQFQDESVVDDSQLPKDRFSAERLKGVDSTLKIQPAELGDSAMYLCASSHGIWATNEKLFFGSGTQLSVL.

V is TRBV28 and J is TRBJ1-5; the D gene is possibly TRBD1 (6 bases). The V gene lost 8 bases and the J gene lost 9 bases, with 14 bases spanning the gap. Germline V gene sequence: CDR1 MDHEN, CDR2 SYDVKM. The CDR3 sequence is 12 residues long. CDR3 in DNA: TGTGCCAGCCGTCCACGGGGGCCGCCCCAGCATTTT. It yields the protein CASRPRGPPQHF.